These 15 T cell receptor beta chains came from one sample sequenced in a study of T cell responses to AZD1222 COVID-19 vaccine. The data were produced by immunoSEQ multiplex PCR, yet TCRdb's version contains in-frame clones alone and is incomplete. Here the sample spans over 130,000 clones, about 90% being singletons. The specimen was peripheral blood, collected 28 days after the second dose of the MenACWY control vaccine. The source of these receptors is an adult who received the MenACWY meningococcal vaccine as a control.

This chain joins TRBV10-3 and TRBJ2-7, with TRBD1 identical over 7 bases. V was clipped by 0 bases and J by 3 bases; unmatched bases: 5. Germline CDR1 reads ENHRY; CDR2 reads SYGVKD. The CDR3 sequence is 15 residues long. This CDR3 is CAISESSGGHYEQYF. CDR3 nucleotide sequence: TGTGCCATCAGTGAGTCATCAGGGGGACACTACGAGCAGTACTTC.

The CDR3 loop reads CASSLEITGSANSGNTIYF. CDR3 nucleotides: TGTGCCAGCAGCTTAGAGATTACGGGCAGCGCCAACTCTGGAAACACCATATATTTT. The V and J genes are TRBV7-8 and TRBJ1-3; D is undetermined. Germline V gives CDR1 SGHVS, CDR2 FQNEAQ. Trimming cost V 1 base and J 0 bases, with 19 bases left between them. There are 19 residues in the CDR3.

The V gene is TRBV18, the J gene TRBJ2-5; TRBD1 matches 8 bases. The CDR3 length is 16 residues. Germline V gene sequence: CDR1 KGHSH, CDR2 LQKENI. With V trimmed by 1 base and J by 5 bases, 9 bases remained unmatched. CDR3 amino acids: CASSPRGAGGRETQYF. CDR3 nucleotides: TGTGCCAGCTCACCACGCGGGGCAGGGGGCCGGGAGACCCAGTACTTC.

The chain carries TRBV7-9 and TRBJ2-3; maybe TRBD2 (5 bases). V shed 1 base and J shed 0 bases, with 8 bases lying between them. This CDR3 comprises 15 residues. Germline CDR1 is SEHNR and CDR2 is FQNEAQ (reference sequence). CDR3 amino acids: CASSLGEGSTDTQYF. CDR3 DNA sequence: TGTGCCAGCAGCTTAGGTGAGGGTAGCACAGATACGCAGTATTTT. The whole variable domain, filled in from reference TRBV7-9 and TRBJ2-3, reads DTGVSQNPRHKITKRGQNVTFRCDPISEHNRLYWYRQTLGQGPEFLTYFQNEAQLEKSRLLSDRFSAERPKGSFSTLEIQRTEQGDSAMYLCASSLGEGSTDTQYFGPGTRLTVL.

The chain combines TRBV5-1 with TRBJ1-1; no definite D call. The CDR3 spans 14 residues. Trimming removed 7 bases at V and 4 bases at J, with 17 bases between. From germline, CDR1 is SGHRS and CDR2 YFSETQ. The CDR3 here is CASAEGSLGTEAFF. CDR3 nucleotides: TGCGCCAGCGCCGAGGGCAGTCTCGGCACTGAAGCTTTCTTT. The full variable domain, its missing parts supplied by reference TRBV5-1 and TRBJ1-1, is KAGVTQTPRYLIKTRGQQVTLSCSPISGHRSVSWYQQTPGQGLQFLFEYFSETQRNKGNFPGRFSGRQFSNSRSEMNVSTLELGDSALYLCASAEGSLGTEAFFGQGTRLTVV.

The CDR3 region is CASSYSRGGYGYTF. CDR3 sequence (DNA): TGTGCCAGCAGTTACTCGAGAGGGGGCTATGGCTACACCTTC. The rearrangement links TRBV6-5 to TRBJ1-2; weak D call: TRBD1 (6 bases). CDR1 is MNHEY and CDR2 is SVGAGI in the germline V gene. V gave up 0 bases and J gave up 4 bases, with 9 bases separating them. The CDR3 loop spans 14 amino acids.

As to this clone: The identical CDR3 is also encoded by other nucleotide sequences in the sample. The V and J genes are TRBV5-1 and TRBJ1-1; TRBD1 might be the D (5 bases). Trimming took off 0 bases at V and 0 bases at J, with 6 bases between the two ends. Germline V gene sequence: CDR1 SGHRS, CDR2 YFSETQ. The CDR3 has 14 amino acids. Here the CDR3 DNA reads TGCGCCAGCAGCTTGGGACAGATGAACACTGAAGCTTTCTTT. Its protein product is CASSLGQMNTEAFF.

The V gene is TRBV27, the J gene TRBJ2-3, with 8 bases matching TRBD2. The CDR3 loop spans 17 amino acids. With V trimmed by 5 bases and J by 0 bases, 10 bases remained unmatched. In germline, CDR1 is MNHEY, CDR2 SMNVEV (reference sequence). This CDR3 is CASSEPSGYTSTDTQYF. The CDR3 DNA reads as TGTGCCAGCAGTGAGCCTAGCGGGTACACTAGCACAGATACGCAGTATTTT.

CDR3 coding DNA: TGTGCCAGCAGCCCCGTGCGGGGACAGGGGTCTGGGGCCAACGTCCTGACTTTC. Translation: CASSPVRGQGSGANVLTF. The chain recombines TRBV3-1 (or the pseudogene TRBV3-2) with TRBJ2-6; 10 nucleotides agree with TRBD1. CDR3 size: 18 residues. Losses at the gene ends were 4 bases for V and 1 base for J; bases not matched to a gene: 7. Germline CDR1 is LGHDT and CDR2 is YNNKEL (reference sequence).

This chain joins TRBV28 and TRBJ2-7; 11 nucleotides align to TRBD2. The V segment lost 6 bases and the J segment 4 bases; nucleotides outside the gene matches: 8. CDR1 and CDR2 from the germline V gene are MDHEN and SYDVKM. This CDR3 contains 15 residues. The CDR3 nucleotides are TGTGCCAGCAGGGGCACTAGCGGGAGTAGTTACGAGCAGTACTTC. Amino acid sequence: CASRGTSGSSYEQYF. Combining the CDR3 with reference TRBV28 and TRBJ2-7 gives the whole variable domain DVKVTQSSRYLVKRTGEKVFLECVQDMDHENMFWYRQDPGLGLRLIYFSYDVKMKEKGDIPEGYSVSREKKERFSLILESASTNQTSMYLCASRGTSGSSYEQYFGPGTRLTVT.

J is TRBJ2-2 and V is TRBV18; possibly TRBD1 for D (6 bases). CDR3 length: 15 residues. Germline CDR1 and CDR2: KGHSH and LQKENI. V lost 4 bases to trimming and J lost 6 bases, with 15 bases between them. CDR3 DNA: TGTGCCAGCTCACGTCTCAGGGGAAGGGCCGGGGAGCTGTTTTTT. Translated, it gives CASSRLRGRAGELFF.

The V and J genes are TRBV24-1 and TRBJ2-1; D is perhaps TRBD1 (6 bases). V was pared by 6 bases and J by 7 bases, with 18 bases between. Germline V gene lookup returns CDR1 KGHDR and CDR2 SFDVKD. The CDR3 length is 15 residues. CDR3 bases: TGTGCCACCAGTCCTATTGACAGGTCAAGTAATGAGCAGTTCTTC. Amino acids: CATSPIDRSSNEQFF.

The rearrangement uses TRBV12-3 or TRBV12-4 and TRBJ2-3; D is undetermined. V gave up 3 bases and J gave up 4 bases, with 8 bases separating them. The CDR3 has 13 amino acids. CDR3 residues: CASSFGAADTQYF. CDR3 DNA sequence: TGTGCCAGCAGTTTCGGTGCGGCAGATACGCAGTATTTT.

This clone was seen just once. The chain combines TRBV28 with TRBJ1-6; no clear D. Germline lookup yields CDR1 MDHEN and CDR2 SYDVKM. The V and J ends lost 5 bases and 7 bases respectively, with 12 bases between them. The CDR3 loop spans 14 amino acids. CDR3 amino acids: CASSIAGNNSPLHF. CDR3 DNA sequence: TGTGCCAGCAGTATAGCAGGAAACAATTCACCCCTCCACTTT.

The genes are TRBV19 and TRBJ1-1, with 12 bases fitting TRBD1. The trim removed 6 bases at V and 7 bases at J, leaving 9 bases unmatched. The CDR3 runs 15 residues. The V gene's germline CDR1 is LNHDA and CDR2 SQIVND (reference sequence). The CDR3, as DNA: TGTGCCAGTAGACCCGGGGGACAGGGGGCAATTGAAGCTTTCTTT. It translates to CASRPGGQGAIEAFF.